The clone carrying this T cell receptor beta chain came up a few times. What it binds is unknown. As the library was built, unique molecular identifiers were attached to individual cDNA molecules. As handled by the study authors: Individual samples carried between about 23,224 and 750,000 TCRs, with roughly 95,000 as the median. TCRdb reprocessed the reads with MiXCR, giving one entry per CDR3 protein. The V and J calls were determined by TCRdb, not by the authors. The sample contains 120,000 or so distinct CDR3 sequences, more than 8.5% of which appear only once. This entry comes from a study of human T cells and chemical hapten exposure. Study background: Largely, small differences in pooled library volume made per-sample TCR yields vary.

The authors' total RNA extraction used unfractionated whole blood. Study results and limitations: Once DPC sensitization occurred, TCRs above 1 in 1000 frequency showed no change.

The receptor's source is a human donor in good health. Some clones in this sample may be carry-over from other donors' samples. Sample: whole blood.

CDR3 amino acids: CASSEDRGTSPDTQYF. The CDR3 DNA reads as TGTGCCAGCAGTGAAGACAGGGGGACCTCTCCAGATACGCAGTATTTT. V is TRBV2 and J is TRBJ2-3; 8 bases fit TRBD1. The CDR3 runs to 16 residues. V was clipped by 1 base and J by 4 bases; unmatched bases: 7. Germline CDR1 reads SNHLY; CDR2 reads FYNNEI.